The rows below give T cell receptor beta chains drawn from one sample of a study of shared clonotypes between healthy human individuals. Repertoires were generated with immunoSEQ multiplex PCR, while TCRdb's copy carries only in-frame clones and drops some. The sample consists of about 2.3 million clones, just over 90% of them appearing once. The specimen sequenced was naive CD4+ T cells from PBMCs. The source is a man between 18 and 35 years old in good health. Some clones in this sample may be carry-over from other donors' samples. Each CDR3 is given with its conserved first and last residue. D genes are given only for firm matches. Clone size, where shown, is once, few, many, or a class for clones that have expanded.

>NA|15|TRBJ2-7|TRBD1|TRBV4-1
CASSPDYRGNYEQYF
TGCGCCAGCAGCCCAGACTACAGGGGGAACTACGAGCAGTACTTC
>once|16|TRBJ2-2|NA|TRBV5-1
CASSLAVWGLGGELFF
TGCGCCAGCAGCTTGGCCGTGTGGGGGCTCGGCGGGGAGCTGTTTTTT
>NA|14|TRBJ1-5|NA|TRBV7-8
CASSLPRSNQPQHF
TGTGCCAGCAGCCTACCACGTAGCAATCAGCCCCAGCATTTT
>NA|12|TRBJ2-7|NA|TRBV7-3
CASRTGFHEQYF
TGTGCCAGCCGTACAGGGTTCCACGAGCAGTACTTC
>NA|16|TRBJ1-3|TRBD1|TRBV6-6
CASSYHQDRTGNTIYF
TGTGCCAGCAGTTACCACCAGGACAGGACTGGAAACACCATATATTTT
>NA|16|TRBJ2-7|TRBD1|TRBV5-1
CASSRSTGAVFYEQYF
TGCGCCAGCAGCAGGTCGACAGGGGCCGTATTCTACGAGCAGTACTTC
>NA|16|TRBJ2-2|NA|TRBV5-1
CASSLGRSSNTGELFF
TGCGCCAGCAGCTTGGGACGGTCGTCGAACACCGGGGAGCTGTTTTTT
>NA|15|TRBJ2-7|NA|TRBV11-2
CASSATDASSYEQYF
TGTGCCAGCAGCGCGACCGACGCGAGCTCCTACGAGCAGTACTTC
>once|16|TRBJ1-4|NA|TRBV2
CASSGGFTLGGEKLFF
TGTGCCAGCAGCGGAGGCTTTACCTTGGGGGGGGAAAAACTGTTTTTT
>NA|14|TRBJ2-2|NA|TRBV4-3
CASSHGGPTGELFF
TGCGCCAGCAGCCATGGGGGCCCCACCGGGGAGCTGTTTTTT
>NA|16|TRBJ2-1|TRBD2|TRBV7-2
CASSSGLAASYNEQFF
TGTGCCAGCAGCTCTGGACTAGCGGCCTCCTACAATGAGCAGTTCTTC
>NA|14|TRBJ2-2|NA|TRBV19
CASRVGGSSGELFF
TGTGCCAGTAGAGTGGGAGGTTCTTCCGGGGAGCTGTTTTTT
>NA|16|TRBJ1-4|NA|TRBV10-1
CASSAAHLGANEKLFF
TGCGCCAGTTCCGCGGCACACCTCGGGGCTAATGAAAAACTGTTTTTT
>NA|16|TRBJ2-7|TRBD2|TRBV11-2
CASSQPAGGNSYEQYF
TGTGCCAGCAGCCAACCAGCGGGAGGAAACTCCTACGAGCAGTACTTC
>NA|18|TRBJ2-1|TRBD1|TRBV28
CASSQQQGAGTGYNEQFF
TGTGCCAGCAGTCAACAACAGGGGGCGGGGACGGGCTACAATGAGCAGTTCTTC
>NA|12|TRBJ2-7|NA|TRBV30
CAWTAVGIEQYF
TGTGCCTGGACCGCGGTCGGAATCGAGCAGTACTTC
>NA|13|TRBJ2-5|TRBD2|TRBV4-3
CASSQEGGGTQYF
TGCGCCAGCAGCCAAGAAGGCGGGGGGACCCAGTACTTC
>few|15|TRBJ1-4|TRBD1|TRBV6-1
CASSPRRATGEKLFF
TGTGCCAGCAGTCCCCGGCGAGCGACAGGGGAAAAACTGTTTTTT
>NA|14|TRBJ2-5|NA|TRBV5-1
CASSLAGVGETQYF
TGCGCCAGCAGCTTGGCAGGGGTAGGGGAGACCCAGTACTTC
>NA|15|TRBJ2-1|NA|TRBV7-3
CASSLAGDFRNEQFF
TGTGCCAGCAGCTTAGCCGGGGACTTTAGGAATGAGCAGTTCTTC
>NA|14|TRBJ2-7|NA|TRBV21-1
CASSSEGRRREQYF
TGTGCCAGCAGCAGTGAGGGACGACGGCGCGAGCAGTACTTC
>NA|16|TRBJ1-4|TRBD1|TRBV5-4
CASSVGDRAYNEKLFF
TGTGCCAGCAGCGTTGGGGACAGGGCCTATAATGAAAAACTGTTTTTT
>NA|14|TRBJ1-5|NA|TRBV5-1
CASSLGSQGQPQHF
TGCGCCAGCAGCTTGGGGTCTCAGGGACAGCCCCAGCATTTT
>NA|16|TRBJ1-4|TRBD1|TRBV5-1
CASSLGQGTPGEKLFF
TGCGCCAGCAGCTTGGGACAGGGAACGCCGGGGGAAAAACTGTTTTTT
>NA|13|TRBJ1-2|NA|TRBV6-6
CASRPGGSYGYTF
TGTGCCAGCAGACCGGGAGGGAGCTATGGCTACACCTTC
>NA|14|TRBJ2-2|NA|TRBV9
CASRGGWDTGELFF
TGTGCCAGCAGAGGGGGGTGGGACACCGGGGAGCTGTTTTTT
>NA|16|TRBJ1-1|TRBD1|TRBV28
CASSFHGRGSGTEAFF
TGTGCCAGCAGTTTCCATGGCAGGGGGTCGGGCACTGAAGCTTTCTTT
>NA|11|TRBJ2-5|NA|TRBV19
CASSREETQYF
TGTGCCAGTTCTAGAGAAGAGACCCAGTACTTC
>NA|11|TRBJ1-1|NA|TRBV20-1
CSGQFVTEAFF
TGCAGCGGACAGTTCGTTACTGAAGCTTTCTTT
>few|15|TRBJ1-1|NA|TRBV19
CASSRQDSGNTEAFF
TGTGCCAGTAGTCGACAGGACAGCGGTAACACTGAAGCTTTCTTT
>NA|14|TRBJ2-5|NA|TRBV9
CASSPLPAGETQYF
TGTGCCAGCAGCCCCCTTCCTGCTGGGGAGACCCAGTACTTC
>NA|14|TRBJ2-7|NA|TRBV5-6
CASSRSPRVHEQYF
TGTGCCAGCAGCCGCAGCCCAAGGGTCCACGAGCAGTACTTC
>NA|11|TRBJ2-1|TRBD2|TRBV5-6
CASAGGTEQFF
TGTGCCAGCGCGGGAGGGACTGAGCAGTTCTTC
>NA|15|TRBJ2-7|NA|TRBV7-2
CASSFQSGSLREQYF
TGTGCCAGCAGCTTTCAGTCCGGCAGCCTCAGAGAGCAGTACTTC
>NA|14|TRBJ2-3|NA|TRBV10-3
CAISDTRATDTQYF
TGTGCCATCAGTGACACGAGAGCAACAGATACGCAGTATTTT
>NA|19|TRBJ2-6|NA|TRBV7-3
CASTPENRYTVSGANVLTF
TGTGCCAGCACTCCCGAGAACAGATACACCGTCTCTGGGGCCAACGTCCTGACTTTC
>NA|15|TRBJ2-1|NA|TRBV5-1
CASSLALVLDNEQFF
TGCGCCAGCAGCTTGGCCCTAGTGTTGGACAATGAGCAGTTCTTC
>NA|16|TRBJ1-5|TRBD1|TRBV5-6
CASSPGGGWGNQPQHF
TGTGCCAGCAGCCCAGGGGGGGGTTGGGGCAATCAGCCCCAGCATTTT
>NA|15|TRBJ2-1|NA|TRBV10-3
CAIRIKRPGGNEQFF
TGTGCCATCAGAATAAAGCGGCCCGGAGGGAATGAGCAGTTCTTC
>NA|17|TRBJ2-7|TRBD2|TRBV28
CASLELKLAGVVYEQYF
TGTGCCAGCTTAGAGCTCAAATTAGCGGGAGTGGTGTACGAGCAGTACTTC
>NA|15|TRBJ1-3|NA|TRBV6-5
CASRADSRSGNTIYF
TGTGCCAGCAGAGCTGACAGCCGCTCTGGAAACACCATATATTTT